The rows below give T cell receptor beta chains drawn from one sample of a study of CD8+ T cells in alopecia areata. Sequencing was performed with immunoSEQ multiplex PCR; in TCRdb, only in-frame clones are kept and a portion is missing. The repertoire has more than 200,000 clones, over 60% of them found once; the top ten carry roughly 1.2%. Sequencing used CD4+ T cells sorted from blood, obtained at approximately week 44, from a patient treated with tofacitinib. The receptors stem from a human donor with alopecia areata. The CDR3 runs from the conserved cysteine through the conserved F or W. Fields, in order: J gene, V gene, D gene, clone size, CDR3 DNA, CDR3 protein. The D gene is left open where the match is weak. For some rows the clone size is stated as once, few or many, or as a class when expanded; others skip it.

j_gene: TRBJ1-2
v_gene: TRBV14
d_gene: TRBD1
abundance: few
CDR3nt: TGTGCCAGCAGCTCTGACAGGGGGCAAGGCTACACCTTC
CDR3aa: CASSSDRGQGYTF

j_gene: TRBJ1-6
v_gene: TRBV4-1
d_gene: TRBD1
abundance: NA
CDR3nt: TGCGCCAGCAGCCAAGATGGGGGACAGGGCGGTTCACCCCTCCACTTT
CDR3aa: CASSQDGGQGGSPLHF

j_gene: TRBJ2-7
v_gene: TRBV12-5
d_gene: NA
abundance: NA
CDR3nt: TGTGCTAGTGGTTTGGTATGGGGCAACGAGCAGTACTTC
CDR3aa: CASGLVWGNEQYF

j_gene: TRBJ1-6
v_gene: TRBV4-3
d_gene: NA
abundance: NA
CDR3nt: TGCGCCAGCAGGGACACCAATTCACCCCTCCACTTT
CDR3aa: CASRDTNSPLHF

j_gene: TRBJ1-2
v_gene: TRBV5-6
d_gene: NA
abundance: few
CDR3nt: TGTGCCAGCAGCTTGATAAGACTTAACTATGGCTACACCTTC
CDR3aa: CASSLIRLNYGYTF

j_gene: TRBJ2-3
v_gene: TRBV27
d_gene: NA
abundance: NA
CDR3nt: TGTGCCAGCAGCTTAGATTGGGTCGGGGCAGATACGCAGTATTTT
CDR3aa: CASSLDWVGADTQYF

j_gene: TRBJ1-1
v_gene: TRBV29-1
d_gene: TRBD1
abundance: NA
CDR3nt: TGCAGCGTGGACAGGGGGATGAACACTGAAGCTTTCTTT
CDR3aa: CSVDRGMNTEAFF

j_gene: TRBJ2-5
v_gene: TRBV10-3
d_gene: NA
abundance: few
CDR3nt: TGTGCCATCAGTGAGCGTCCTCAAGAGACCCAGTACTTC
CDR3aa: CAISERPQETQYF

j_gene: TRBJ1-2
v_gene: TRBV9
d_gene: NA
abundance: NA
CDR3nt: TGTGCCAGCAGCGTAGTAGGGGGTGCCTATGGCTACACCTTC
CDR3aa: CASSVVGGAYGYTF

j_gene: TRBJ2-4
v_gene: TRBV7-8
d_gene: NA
abundance: NA
CDR3nt: TGTGCCAGCAGCGTTGAGAGGACCCTGCTAGCCAAAAACATTCAGTACTTC
CDR3aa: CASSVERTLLAKNIQYF

j_gene: TRBJ1-1
v_gene: TRBV29-1
d_gene: TRBD1
abundance: NA
CDR3nt: TGCAGCGACGGACAGGCATTGAACACTGAAGCTTTCTTT
CDR3aa: CSDGQALNTEAFF

j_gene: TRBJ2-2
v_gene: TRBV19
d_gene: NA
abundance: few
CDR3nt: TGTGCCAGTAGTCACAGGACCGGGGAGCTGTTTTTT
CDR3aa: CASSHRTGELFF

j_gene: TRBJ1-1
v_gene: TRBV11-2
d_gene: TRBD1
abundance: NA
CDR3nt: TGTGCCAGCAGCGTAAACAGGGGCCCCTCTGGGAACACTGAAGCTTTCTTT
CDR3aa: CASSVNRGPSGNTEAFF

j_gene: TRBJ2-5
v_gene: TRBV9
d_gene: NA
abundance: few
CDR3nt: TGTGCCAGCAGCGTACAACCACAGGGCTTCAGGCAAGAGACCCAGTACTTC
CDR3aa: CASSVQPQGFRQETQYF

j_gene: TRBJ2-1
v_gene: TRBV11-2
d_gene: TRBD2
abundance: NA
CDR3nt: TGTGCCAGCAGCATCCAGCGGGGTGAGCAGTTCTTC
CDR3aa: CASSIQRGEQFF

j_gene: TRBJ1-1
v_gene: TRBV30
d_gene: TRBD1
abundance: NA
CDR3nt: TGTGCCTGGAGTCGGGACAGGGGGCGGCCAGCTTTCTTT
CDR3aa: CAWSRDRGRPAFF

j_gene: TRBJ2-5
v_gene: TRBV4-3
d_gene: TRBD2
abundance: NA
CDR3nt: TGCGCCAGCAGCCAGGACGGACTAGCGGGGGTGGGTGAGACCCAGTACTTC
CDR3aa: CASSQDGLAGVGETQYF

j_gene: TRBJ2-7
v_gene: TRBV29-1
d_gene: TRBD1
abundance: NA
CDR3nt: TGCAGCGTAAGACAGGGCCCCTACGAGCAGTACTTC
CDR3aa: CSVRQGPYEQYF

j_gene: TRBJ1-1
v_gene: TRBV30
d_gene: NA
abundance: NA
CDR3nt: TGTGCCTGGAGCCAGGGTGGGTTGAACACTGAAGCTTTCTTT
CDR3aa: CAWSQGGLNTEAFF

j_gene: TRBJ2-7
v_gene: TRBV29-1
d_gene: NA
abundance: few
CDR3nt: TGCAGCGTTGCCGGGGTAGAGTCCTACGAGCAGTACTTC
CDR3aa: CSVAGVESYEQYF

j_gene: TRBJ1-6
v_gene: TRBV14
d_gene: NA
abundance: NA
CDR3nt: TGTGCCAGCAGCCAAGTTGTGGGAGTTGGTTCACCCCTCCACTTT
CDR3aa: CASSQVVGVGSPLHF

j_gene: TRBJ1-4
v_gene: TRBV27
d_gene: NA
abundance: few
CDR3nt: TGTGCCAGCAGTTTCGGCCTGTGGGGGGGCAATAATGAAAAACTGTTTTTT
CDR3aa: CASSFGLWGGNNEKLFF

j_gene: TRBJ2-7
v_gene: TRBV9
d_gene: NA
abundance: NA
CDR3nt: TGTGCCAGCAGCGTAAATTCTGGCGAGCAGTACTTC
CDR3aa: CASSVNSGEQYF